A selection of T cell receptor beta chains follows, all from one sample in a study of vaccination effects on CD4 cells after COVID-19. Their antigens are not known. The repertoire was sequenced with immunoSEQ multiplex PCR; TCRdb's copy has only in-frame clones and lacks some. This table holds 40,000 or so clones, around 72% found once. The sequences come from CD4+ T cells from PBMCs cultured with a peptide pool, collected before COVID-19 vaccination. Receptor source: a human donor who had a prior SARS-CoV-2 infection. Each CDR3 is given with its conserved first and last residue. The D gene is left open where the match is weak. A clone size is listed for some rows: how often the clone was seen (once, few, many), or a class if it is expanded.

j_gene	abundance	v_gene	d_gene	CDR3aa	CDR3nt
TRBJ2-1	NA	TRBV7-9	NA	CASSFWGYNEQFF	TGCGCCAGCAGCTTTTGGGGTTACAATGAGCAGTTCTTC
TRBJ1-5	few	TRBV4-3	TRBD1	CASSQEFGQGRQPQHF	TGCGCCAGCAGCCAAGAATTCGGACAGGGAAGACAGCCCCAGCATTTT
TRBJ2-1	NA	TRBV29-1	NA	CSVEAASYNEQFF	TGCAGCGTCGAAGCGGCCTCCTACAATGAGCAGTTCTTC
TRBJ2-7	NA	TRBV2	NA	CASRTSYEQYF	TGTGCCAGCCGAACCTCATACGAGCAGTACTTC
TRBJ2-5	NA	TRBV2	NA	CASISSGEETQYF	TGTGCCAGCATATCGAGTGGAGAAGAGACCCAGTACTTC
TRBJ2-1	NA	TRBV5-6	TRBD2	CASSLAGSVTSGSMKFF	TGTGCCAGCAGCTTGGCAGGGTCGGTGACTAGCGGGAGCATGAAGTTCTTC
TRBJ1-4	NA	TRBV18	NA	CASSPGESYEKLFF	TGTGCCAGCTCACCCGGGGAATCCTACGAAAAACTGTTTTTT
TRBJ2-2	NA	TRBV7-2	NA	CASSFVQGTNTGELFF	TGTGCCAGCAGCTTCGTGCAGGGAACGAACACCGGGGAGCTGTTTTTT
TRBJ1-3	few	TRBV5-1	NA	CASSLGAASGNTIYF	TGCGCCAGCAGCTTGGGGGCGGCTTCGGGAAACACCATATATTTT
TRBJ1-5	NA	TRBV6-6	NA	CASGSEFSNQPQHF	TGTGCCAGCGGATCCGAGTTCAGCAATCAGCCCCAGCATTTT
TRBJ2-4	NA	TRBV5-1	TRBD1	CASSQDRTKNIQYF	TGCGCCAGCAGCCAGGACAGGACCAAAAACATTCAGTACTTC
TRBJ2-2	few	TRBV5-4	NA	CASSFDRPNTGELFF	TGTGCCAGCAGCTTTGACAGGCCGAACACCGGGGAGCTGTTTTTT
TRBJ2-5	NA	TRBV13	NA	CASSYLGQQETQYF	TGTGCCAGCAGCTACCTAGGACAGCAAGAGACCCAGTACTTC
TRBJ2-6	NA	TRBV2	NA	CASSGLFSGANVLTF	TGTGCCAGCAGCGGTCTTTTTTCCGGGGCCAACGTCCTGACTTTC
TRBJ2-5	NA	TRBV5-1	NA	CASSLGVQETQYF	TGCGCCAGCAGCTTGGGGGTTCAAGAGACCCAGTACTTC
TRBJ1-1	NA	TRBV5-1	NA	CASSLAQQSRNTEAFF	TGCGCCAGCAGCTTGGCTCAGCAGAGCCGGAACACTGAAGCTTTCTTT
TRBJ2-7	NA	TRBV5-4	NA	CASSLEGPQYF	TGTGCCAGCAGCTTGGAGGGACCGCAGTACTTC
TRBJ2-3	NA	TRBV7-2	TRBD2	CASSLLLAGGPADTQYF	TGTGCCAGCAGCCTCCTACTAGCGGGAGGGCCGGCAGATACGCAGTATTTT
TRBJ2-1	NA	TRBV11-2	TRBD2	CASSLDGSGLAGGQYNEQFF	TGTGCCAGCAGCTTAGACGGTTCGGGACTAGCGGGAGGTCAGTACAATGAGCAGTTCTTC
TRBJ2-5	NA	TRBV5-3	TRBD1	CARKGGDRVQETQYF	TGTGCCAGAAAGGGGGGGGACAGGGTCCAAGAGACCCAGTACTTC
TRBJ2-3	NA	TRBV27	TRBD2	CASSLGRGVTDTQYF	TGTGCCAGCTCCCTCGGGAGGGGGGTAACAGATACGCAGTATTTT
TRBJ2-1	few	TRBV12-3/TRBV12-4	NA	CASRGLGRYEQFF	TGTGCCAGCAGAGGACTGGGGCGTTATGAGCAGTTCTTC
TRBJ2-3	NA	TRBV7-9	NA	CACAWVGGDTQYF	TGTGCCTGTGCATGGGTGGGGGGAGATACGCAGTATTTT
TRBJ2-2	NA	TRBV4-3	TRBD2	CASRLTSGIGGELFF	TGCGCCAGCAGGTTGACTAGCGGGATAGGCGGGGAGCTGTTTTTT
TRBJ1-4	NA	TRBV12-5	NA	CASGKDLNEKLFF	TGTGCTAGTGGAAAGGACCTGAATGAAAAACTGTTTTTT